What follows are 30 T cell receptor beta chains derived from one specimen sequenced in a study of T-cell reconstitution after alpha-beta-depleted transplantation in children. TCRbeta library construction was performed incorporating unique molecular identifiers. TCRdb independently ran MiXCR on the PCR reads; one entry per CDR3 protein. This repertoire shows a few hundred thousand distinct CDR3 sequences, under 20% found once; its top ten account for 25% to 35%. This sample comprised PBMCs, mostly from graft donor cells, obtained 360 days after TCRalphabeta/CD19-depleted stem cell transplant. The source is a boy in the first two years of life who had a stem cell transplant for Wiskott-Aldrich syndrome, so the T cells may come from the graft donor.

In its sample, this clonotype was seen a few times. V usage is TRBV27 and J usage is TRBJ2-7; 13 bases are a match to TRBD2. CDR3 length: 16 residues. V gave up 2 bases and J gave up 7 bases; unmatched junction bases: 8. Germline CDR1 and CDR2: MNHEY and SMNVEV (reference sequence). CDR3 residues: CASSLTLAGGDSEQYF. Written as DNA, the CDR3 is TGTGCCAGCAGTTTAACACTAGCGGGAGGGGACTCAGAGCAGTACTTC.

The CDR3 nucleotides are TGTGCCAGCAGCTTTTATAGGACTAGCGGGGGTCTCACAGATACGCAGTATTTT. Residues: CASSFYRTSGGLTDTQYF. The genes are TRBV11-2 and TRBJ2-3; TRBD2 aligns across 13 bases. Germline values: CDR1 SGHAT, CDR2 FQNNGV. After removal of 3 bases from V and 2 bases from J, the junction contained 8 bases not matched to a gene. This CDR3 has 18 amino acids.

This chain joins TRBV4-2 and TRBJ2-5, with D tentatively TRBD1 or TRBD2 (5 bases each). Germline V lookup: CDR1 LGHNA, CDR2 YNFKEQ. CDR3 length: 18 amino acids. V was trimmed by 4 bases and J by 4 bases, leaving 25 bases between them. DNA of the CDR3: TGTGCCAGCAGCCCGGTCACCGCGCTACCGGGACCGGGAGAGACCCAGTACTTC. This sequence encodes CASSPVTALPGPGETQYF.

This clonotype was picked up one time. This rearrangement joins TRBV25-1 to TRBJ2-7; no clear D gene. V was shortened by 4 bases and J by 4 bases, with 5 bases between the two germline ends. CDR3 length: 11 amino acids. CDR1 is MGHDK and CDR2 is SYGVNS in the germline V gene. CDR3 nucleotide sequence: TGTGCCAGCAGTGCCGTTTACGAGCAGTACTTC. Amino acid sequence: CASSAVYEQYF.

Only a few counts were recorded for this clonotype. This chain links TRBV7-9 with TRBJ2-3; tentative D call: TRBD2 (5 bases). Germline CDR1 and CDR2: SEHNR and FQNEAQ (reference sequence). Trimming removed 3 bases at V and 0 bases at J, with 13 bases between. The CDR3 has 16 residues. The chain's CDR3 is CASSFLAPTSTDTQYF. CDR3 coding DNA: TGTGCCAGCAGCTTCCTAGCACCTACTAGCACAGATACGCAGTATTTT.

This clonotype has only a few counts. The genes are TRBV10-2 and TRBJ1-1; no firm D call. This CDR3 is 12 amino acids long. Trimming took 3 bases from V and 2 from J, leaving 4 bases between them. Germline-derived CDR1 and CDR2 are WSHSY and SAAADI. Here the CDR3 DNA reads TGCGCCAGCAGTGAAAGTAACACTGAAGCTTTCTTT. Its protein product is CASSESNTEAFF.

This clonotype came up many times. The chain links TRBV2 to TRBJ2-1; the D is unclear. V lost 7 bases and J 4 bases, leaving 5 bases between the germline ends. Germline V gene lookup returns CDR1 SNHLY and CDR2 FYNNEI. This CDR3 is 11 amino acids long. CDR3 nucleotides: TGTGCCAGCATATCTTACAATGAGCAGTTCTTC. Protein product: CASISYNEQFF.

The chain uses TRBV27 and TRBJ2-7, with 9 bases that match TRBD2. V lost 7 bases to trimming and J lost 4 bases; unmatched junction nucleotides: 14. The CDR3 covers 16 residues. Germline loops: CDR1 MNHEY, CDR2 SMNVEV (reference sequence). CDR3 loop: CASTKNPAGGRYEQYF. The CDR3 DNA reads TGTGCCAGCACTAAGAACCCAGCGGGGGGCCGTTACGAGCAGTACTTC.

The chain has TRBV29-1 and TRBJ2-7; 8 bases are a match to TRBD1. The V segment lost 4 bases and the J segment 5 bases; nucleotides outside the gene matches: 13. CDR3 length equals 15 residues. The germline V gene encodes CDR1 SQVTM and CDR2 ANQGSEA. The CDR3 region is CSVGSSDRALNEQYF. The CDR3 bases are TGCAGCGTTGGGAGCTCGGACAGGGCCCTCAACGAGCAGTACTTC.

The CDR3 sequence is CASSLGTFYNEQFF. The CDR3 nucleotides are TGTGCCAGCAGCTTAGGGACTTTCTACAATGAGCAGTTCTTC. This chain joins TRBV7-2 and TRBJ2-1; possible D gene TRBD2, 5 bases. The CDR3 length is 14 residues. The V gene's germline CDR1 is SGHTA and CDR2 FQGNSA. Trimming cost V 1 base and J 3 bases, with 7 bases left between them.

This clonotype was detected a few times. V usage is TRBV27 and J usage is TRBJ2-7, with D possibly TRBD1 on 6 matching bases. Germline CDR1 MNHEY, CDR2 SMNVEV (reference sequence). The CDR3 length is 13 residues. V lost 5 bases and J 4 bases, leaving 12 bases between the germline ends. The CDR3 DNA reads TGTGCCAGCAGTCCGCACAGGGATTACGAGCAGTACTTC. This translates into CASSPHRDYEQYF.

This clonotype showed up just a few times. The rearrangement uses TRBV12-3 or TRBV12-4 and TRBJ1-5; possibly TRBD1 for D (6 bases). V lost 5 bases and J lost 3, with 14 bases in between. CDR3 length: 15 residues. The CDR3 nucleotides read TGTGCCAGCAGTGCCTTGACAGGAACCAATCAGCCCCAGCATTTT. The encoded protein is CASSALTGTNQPQHF.

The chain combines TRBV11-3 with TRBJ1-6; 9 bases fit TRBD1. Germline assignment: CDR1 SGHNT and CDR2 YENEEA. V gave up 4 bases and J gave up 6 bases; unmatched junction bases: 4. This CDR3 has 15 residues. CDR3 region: CASSSRDRVNSPLHF. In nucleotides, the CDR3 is TGTGCCAGCAGCTCCCGGGACAGGGTTAATTCACCCCTCCACTTT.

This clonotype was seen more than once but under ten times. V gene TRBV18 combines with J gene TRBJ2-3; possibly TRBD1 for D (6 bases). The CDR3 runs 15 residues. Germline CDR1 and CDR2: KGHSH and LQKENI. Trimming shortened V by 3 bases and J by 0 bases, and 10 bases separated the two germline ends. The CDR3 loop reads CASSPTGPSTDTQYF. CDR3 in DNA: TGTGCCAGCTCACCGACAGGCCCAAGCACAGATACGCAGTATTTT. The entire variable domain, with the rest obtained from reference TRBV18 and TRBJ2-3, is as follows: NAGVMQNPRHLVRRRGQEARLRCSPMKGHSHVYWYRQLPEEGLKFMVYLQKENIIDESGMPKERFSAEFPKEGPSILRIQQVVRGDSAAYFCASSPTGPSTDTQYFGPGTRLTVL.

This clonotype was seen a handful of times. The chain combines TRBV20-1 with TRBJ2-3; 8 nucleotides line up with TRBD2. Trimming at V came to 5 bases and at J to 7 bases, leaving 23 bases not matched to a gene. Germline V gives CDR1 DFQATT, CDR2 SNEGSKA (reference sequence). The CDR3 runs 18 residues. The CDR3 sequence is CSASKGSGGQFRGYTQYF. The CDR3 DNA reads TGCAGTGCTTCGAAAGGAAGCGGGGGCCAGTTTAGGGGATATACGCAGTATTTT.

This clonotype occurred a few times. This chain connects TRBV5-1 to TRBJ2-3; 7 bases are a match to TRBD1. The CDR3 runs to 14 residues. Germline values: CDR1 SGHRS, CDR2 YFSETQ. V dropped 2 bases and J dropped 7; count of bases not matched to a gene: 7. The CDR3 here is CASSFGQDVYTQYF. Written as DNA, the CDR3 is TGCGCCAGCAGCTTCGGACAGGACGTATATACGCAGTATTTT.

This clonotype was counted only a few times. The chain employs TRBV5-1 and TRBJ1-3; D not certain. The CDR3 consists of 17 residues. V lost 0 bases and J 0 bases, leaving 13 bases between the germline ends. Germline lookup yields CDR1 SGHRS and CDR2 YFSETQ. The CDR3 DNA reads TGCGCCAGCAGCTTGGAGGTCGGAGGAACCTCTGGAAACACCATATATTTT. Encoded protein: CASSLEVGGTSGNTIYF.

For the CDR3, the DNA is TGTGCCAGCAGCTTAGCACAGGCAGATACGCAGTATTTT. Its translation is CASSLAQADTQYF. This chain joins TRBV7-2 and TRBJ2-3; D may be TRBD1 (5 bases). Germline CDR1 SGHTA, CDR2 FQGNSA. V lost 0 bases to trimming and J lost 4 bases, with 5 bases between them. The CDR3 has 13 amino acids.

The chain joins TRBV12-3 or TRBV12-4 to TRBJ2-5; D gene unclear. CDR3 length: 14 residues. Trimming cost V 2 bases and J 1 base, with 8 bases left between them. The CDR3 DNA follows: TGTGCCAGCAGTTTATCCCTCTCCCAAGAGACCCAGTACTTC. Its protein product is CASSLSLSQETQYF.

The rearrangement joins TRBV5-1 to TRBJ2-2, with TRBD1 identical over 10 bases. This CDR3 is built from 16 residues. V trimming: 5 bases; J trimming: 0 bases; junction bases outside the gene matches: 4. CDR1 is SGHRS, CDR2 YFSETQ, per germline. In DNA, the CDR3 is TGCGCCAGCAGATCCGGGACAGGGGCGAACACCGGGGAGCTGTTTTTT. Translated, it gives CASRSGTGANTGELFF. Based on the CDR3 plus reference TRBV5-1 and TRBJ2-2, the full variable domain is KAGVTQTPRYLIKTRGQQVTLSCSPISGHRSVSWYQQTPGQGLQFLFEYFSETQRNKGNFPGRFSGRQFSNSRSEMNVSTLELGDSALYLCASRSGTGANTGELFFGEGSRLTVL.

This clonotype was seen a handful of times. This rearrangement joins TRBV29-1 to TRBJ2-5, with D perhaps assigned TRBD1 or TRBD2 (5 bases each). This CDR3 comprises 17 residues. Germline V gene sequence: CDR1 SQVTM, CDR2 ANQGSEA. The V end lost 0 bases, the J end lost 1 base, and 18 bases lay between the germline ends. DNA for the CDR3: TGCAGCGTTGAAGACCCCAGGGACCTCCTGCCCCAAGAGACCCAGTACTTC. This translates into CSVEDPRDLLPQETQYF.

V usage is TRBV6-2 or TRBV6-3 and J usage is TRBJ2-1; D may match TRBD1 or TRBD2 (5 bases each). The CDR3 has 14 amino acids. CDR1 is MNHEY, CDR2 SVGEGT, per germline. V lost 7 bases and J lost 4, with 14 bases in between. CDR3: CASIRDGVYNEQFF. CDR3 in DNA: TGTGCCAGCATTCGGGACGGAGTTTACAATGAGCAGTTCTTC.

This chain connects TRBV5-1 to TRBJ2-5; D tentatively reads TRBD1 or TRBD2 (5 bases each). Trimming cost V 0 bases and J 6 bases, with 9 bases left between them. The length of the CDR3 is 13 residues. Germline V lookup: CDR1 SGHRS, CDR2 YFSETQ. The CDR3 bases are TGCGCCAGCAGCTTGGAGGGGAGAAAGACCCAGTACTTC. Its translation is CASSLEGRKTQYF.

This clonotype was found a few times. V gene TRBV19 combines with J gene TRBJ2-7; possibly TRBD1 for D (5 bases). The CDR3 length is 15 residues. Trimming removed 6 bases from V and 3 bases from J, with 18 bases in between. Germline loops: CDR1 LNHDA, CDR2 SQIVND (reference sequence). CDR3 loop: CASSREDRHFYEQYF. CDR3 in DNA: TGTGCCAGTAGCCGAGAAGACAGACACTTCTACGAGCAGTACTTC.

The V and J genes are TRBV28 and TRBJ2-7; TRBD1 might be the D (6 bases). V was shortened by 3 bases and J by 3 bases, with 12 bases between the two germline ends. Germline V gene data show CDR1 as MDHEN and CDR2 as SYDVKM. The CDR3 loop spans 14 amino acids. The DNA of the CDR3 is TGTGCCAGCAGTTTGGAGCAGGGACACTACGAGCAGTACTTC. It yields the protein CASSLEQGHYEQYF.

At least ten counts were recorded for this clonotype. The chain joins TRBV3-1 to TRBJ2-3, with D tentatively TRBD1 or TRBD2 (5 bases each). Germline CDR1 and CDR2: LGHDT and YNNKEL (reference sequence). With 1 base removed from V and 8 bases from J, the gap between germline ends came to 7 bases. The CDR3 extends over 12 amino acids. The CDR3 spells CASSQVRGTQYF. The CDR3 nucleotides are TGTGCCAGCAGCCAAGTGAGGGGTACGCAGTATTTT.

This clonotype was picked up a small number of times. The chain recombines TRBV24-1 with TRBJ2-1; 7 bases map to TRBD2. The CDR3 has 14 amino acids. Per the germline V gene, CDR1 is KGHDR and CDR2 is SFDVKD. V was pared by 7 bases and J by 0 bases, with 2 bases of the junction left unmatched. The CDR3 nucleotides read TGTGCCACCAGAGCGGGAAGCTCCTACAATGAGCAGTTCTTC. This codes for CATRAGSSYNEQFF.

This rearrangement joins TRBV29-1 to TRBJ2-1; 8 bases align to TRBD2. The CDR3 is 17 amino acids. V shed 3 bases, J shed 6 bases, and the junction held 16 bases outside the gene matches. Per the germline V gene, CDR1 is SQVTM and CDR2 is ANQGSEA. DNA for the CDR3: TGCAGCGTTGATGGCGCCGGGGGGGTAGCTAAGAGCAATGAGCAGTTCTTC. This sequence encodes CSVDGAGGVAKSNEQFF.

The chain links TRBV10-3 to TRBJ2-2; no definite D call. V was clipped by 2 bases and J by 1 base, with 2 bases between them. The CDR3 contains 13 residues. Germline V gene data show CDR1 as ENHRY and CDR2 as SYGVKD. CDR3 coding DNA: TGTGCCATCAGTGAGGAGAACACCGGGGAGCTGTTTTTT. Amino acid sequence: CAISEENTGELFF.

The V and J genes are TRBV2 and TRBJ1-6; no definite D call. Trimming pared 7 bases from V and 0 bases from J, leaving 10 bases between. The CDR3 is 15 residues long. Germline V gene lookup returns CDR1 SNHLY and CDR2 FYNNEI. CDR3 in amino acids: CASTYWGSYNSPLHF. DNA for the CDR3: TGTGCCAGCACATATTGGGGCTCCTATAATTCACCCCTCCACTTT.